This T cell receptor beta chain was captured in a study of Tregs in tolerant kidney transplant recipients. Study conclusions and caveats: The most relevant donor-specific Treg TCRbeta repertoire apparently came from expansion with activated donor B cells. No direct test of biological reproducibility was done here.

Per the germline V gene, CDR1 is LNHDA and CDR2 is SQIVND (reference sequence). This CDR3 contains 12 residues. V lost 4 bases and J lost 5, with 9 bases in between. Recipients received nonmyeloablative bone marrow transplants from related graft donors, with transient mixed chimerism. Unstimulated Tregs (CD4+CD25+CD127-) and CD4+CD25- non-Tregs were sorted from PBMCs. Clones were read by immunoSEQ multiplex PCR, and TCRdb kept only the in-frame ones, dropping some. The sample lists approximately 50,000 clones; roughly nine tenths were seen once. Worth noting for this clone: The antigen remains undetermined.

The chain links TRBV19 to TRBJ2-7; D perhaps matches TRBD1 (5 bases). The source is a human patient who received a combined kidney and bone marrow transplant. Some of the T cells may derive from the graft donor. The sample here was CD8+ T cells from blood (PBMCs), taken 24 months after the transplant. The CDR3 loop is CASSTGYDEQYF. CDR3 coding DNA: TGTGCCAGTAGTACAGGGTACGACGAGCAGTACTTC. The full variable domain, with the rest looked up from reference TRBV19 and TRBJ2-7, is DGGITQSPKYLFRKEGQNVTLSCEQNLNHDAMYWYRQDPGQGLRLIYYSQIVNDFQKGDIAEGYSVSREKKESFPLTVTSAQKNPTAFYLCASSTGYDEQYFGPGTRLTVT.